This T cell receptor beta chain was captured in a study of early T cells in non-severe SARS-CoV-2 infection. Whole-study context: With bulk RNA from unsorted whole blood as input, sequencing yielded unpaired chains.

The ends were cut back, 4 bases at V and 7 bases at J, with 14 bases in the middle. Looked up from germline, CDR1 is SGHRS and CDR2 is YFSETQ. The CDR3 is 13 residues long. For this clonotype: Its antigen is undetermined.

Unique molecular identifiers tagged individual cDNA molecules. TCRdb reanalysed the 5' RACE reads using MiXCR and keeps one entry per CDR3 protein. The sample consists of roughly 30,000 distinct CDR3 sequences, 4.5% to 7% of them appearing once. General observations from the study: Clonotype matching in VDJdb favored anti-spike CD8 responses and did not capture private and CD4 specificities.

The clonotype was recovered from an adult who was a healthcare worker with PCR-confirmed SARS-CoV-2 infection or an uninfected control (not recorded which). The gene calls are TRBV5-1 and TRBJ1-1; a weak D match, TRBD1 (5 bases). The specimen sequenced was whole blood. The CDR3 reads CASSVTDRGEAFF. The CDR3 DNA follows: TGCGCCAGCAGCGTGACAGACAGAGGTGAAGCTTTCTTT.